The present T cell receptor beta chain was sequenced within a study of regulatory T cells in long-lasting Graves disease. Libraries of TCR beta came from iRepertoire HTBI primers plus Arm-PCR of CDR3 regions. TCRdb re-derived calls from the multiplex PCR reads in MiXCR, one entry per CDR3 protein. The sample comprises 370,000 or so distinct CDR3 sequences, about a sixth of which are singletons, and 20% rests with the top ten. CDR3 length: 14 residues. Germline CDR1 is MGHDK and CDR2 is SYGVNS. The ends lost 5 bases at V and 10 bases at J; junction bases unmatched: 9. Time point: newly diagnosed GD, antithyroid drugs for less than 3 months. Extracted RNA from PBMCs served as the source of the TCR library. This sample also belongs to another study, concerning T cells in Graves' hyperthyroidism and ophthalmopathy.

The TCR comes from a woman in her late teens or twenties with Graves disease. Sample: peripheral blood mononuclear cells (PBMCs), taken at new diagnosis, from a patient treated with antithyroid drugs. The chain uses TRBV25-1 and TRBJ1-4; TRBD1 agrees at 8 bases. In DNA, the CDR3 is TGTGCCAGCAGTCCCGGGACAGGATATAGAAAACTGTTTTTT. It codes for CASSPGTGYRKLFF.